The 5 T cell receptor beta chains below all came from one sample that was sequenced in a study of molecular identifiers for immune sequencing clone quantification (dated by TCRdb to 2016 to 2019). Libraries were prepared through PCR. This sample was sequenced with a NextSeq 500. TCRdb trimmed the raw reads at Q25, called clones with MiXCR and kept productive beta chains. Each entry is one CDR3 protein sequence, shown with its most common DNA and genes. For this sample the table gives roughly 300,000 distinct CDR3 sequences, of which 24% were detected only once. The ten largest make up about 0.71% of the sample. The specimen was naive CD8+ T cells from blood, with Jurkat cell RNA spiked in. The sample's cell subset or site label is to be understood as: FACS-sorted CD8+CD4-CCR7+CD45RA+ naive T cells. Receptors originate from a human donor in good health. Some libraries in this study had Jurkat cell RNA spiked in.

This clonotype came up many times. The V call is TRBV6-5, the J call TRBJ2-7; TRBD1 matches 9 bases. Trimming took 2 bases from V and 3 from J; bases not matched to a gene: 2. Looked up from germline, CDR1 is MNHEY and CDR2 is SVGAGI. CDR3 length: 14 residues. The CDR3 loop reads CASSYGTGIYEQYF. The CDR3 DNA reads as TGTGCCAGCAGTTACGGGACAGGGATCTACGAGCAGTACTTC.

This clonotype was counted ten times or more. The chain links TRBV12-3 or TRBV12-4 to TRBJ2-1; 10 nucleotides line up with TRBD1. This CDR3 region has 14 residues. V lost 6 bases to trimming and J lost 8 bases; unmatched junction nucleotides: 7. CDR3 bases: TGTGCCAGCAGCTTGACAGGGGGCTGGGATGAGCAGTTCTTC. Protein sequence: CASSLTGGWDEQFF.

This clonotype occurred many times. The chain is built from TRBV13 and TRBJ2-5; D remains ambiguous. This CDR3 has 14 amino acids. V was clipped by 0 bases and J by 1 base, with 6 bases between them. The germline V gene encodes CDR1 PRHDT and CDR2 FYEKMQ (reference sequence). The CDR3 is CASSLGRTQETQYF. CDR3 nucleotides: TGTGCCAGCAGCTTAGGACGAACCCAAGAGACCCAGTACTTC.

Details on this clonotype: Germline is not matched at one junction end, which may reflect a read error. The rearrangement joins TRBV7-2 to TRBJ2-1; tentatively, D is TRBD2 (6 bases). From germline, CDR1 is SGHTA and CDR2 FQGNSA. The CDR3 sequence is 14 residues long. CDR3 coding DNA: TGTGCCAGCAGCTATCAGACGGGAGACAATGAGCAGGTCTTC. Amino acids: CASSYQTGDNEQVF.

For this clonotype: It may be a read error: a sequence one base away is much more abundant. The chain combines TRBV7-2 with TRBJ1-2; possibly TRBD1 for D (6 bases). This CDR3 region has 15 residues. Germline V CDR1 and CDR2: SGHTA, FQGNSA. The CDR3 here is CAGSFLQGRPYGYTF. As DNA, the CDR3 is TGTGCCGGCAGCTTCCTACAGGGAAGGCCCTATGGCTACACCTTC.